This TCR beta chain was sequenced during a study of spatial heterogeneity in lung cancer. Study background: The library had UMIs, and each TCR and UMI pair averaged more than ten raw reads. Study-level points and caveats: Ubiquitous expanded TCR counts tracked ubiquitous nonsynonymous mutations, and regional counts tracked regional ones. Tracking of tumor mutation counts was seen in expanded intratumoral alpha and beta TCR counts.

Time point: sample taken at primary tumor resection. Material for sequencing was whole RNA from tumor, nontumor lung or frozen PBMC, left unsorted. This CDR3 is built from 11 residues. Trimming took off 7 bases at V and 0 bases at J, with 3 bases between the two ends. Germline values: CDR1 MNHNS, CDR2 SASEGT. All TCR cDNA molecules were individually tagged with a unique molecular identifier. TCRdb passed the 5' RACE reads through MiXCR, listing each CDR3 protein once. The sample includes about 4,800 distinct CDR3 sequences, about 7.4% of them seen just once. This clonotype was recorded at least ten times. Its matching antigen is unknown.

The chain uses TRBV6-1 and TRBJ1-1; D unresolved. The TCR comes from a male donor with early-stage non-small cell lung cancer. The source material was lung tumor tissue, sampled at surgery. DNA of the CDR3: TGTGCCAGCACCCTGAACACTGAAGCTTTCTTT. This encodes CASTLNTEAFF.